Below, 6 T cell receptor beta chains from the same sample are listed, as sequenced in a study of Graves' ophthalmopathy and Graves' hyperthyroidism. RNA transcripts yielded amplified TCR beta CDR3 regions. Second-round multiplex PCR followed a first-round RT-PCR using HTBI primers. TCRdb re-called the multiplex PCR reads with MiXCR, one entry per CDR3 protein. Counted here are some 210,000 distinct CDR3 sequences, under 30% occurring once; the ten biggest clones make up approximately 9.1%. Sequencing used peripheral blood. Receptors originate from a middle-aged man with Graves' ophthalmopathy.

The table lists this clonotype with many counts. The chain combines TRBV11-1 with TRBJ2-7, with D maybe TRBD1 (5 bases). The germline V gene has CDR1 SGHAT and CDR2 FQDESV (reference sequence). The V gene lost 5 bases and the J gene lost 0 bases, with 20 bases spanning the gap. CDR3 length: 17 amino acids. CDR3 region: CASSPATGRATSYEQYF. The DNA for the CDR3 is TGTGCCAGCAGCCCAGCCACGGGCAGGGCGACCTCCTACGAGCAGTACTTC.

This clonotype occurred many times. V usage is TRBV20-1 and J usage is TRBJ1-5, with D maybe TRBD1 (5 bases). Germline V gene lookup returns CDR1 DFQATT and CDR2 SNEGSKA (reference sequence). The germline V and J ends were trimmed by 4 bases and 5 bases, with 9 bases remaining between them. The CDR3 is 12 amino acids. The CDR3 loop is CSATRGDQPQHF. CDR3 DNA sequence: TGCAGTGCTACTAGAGGGGATCAGCCCCAGCATTTT.

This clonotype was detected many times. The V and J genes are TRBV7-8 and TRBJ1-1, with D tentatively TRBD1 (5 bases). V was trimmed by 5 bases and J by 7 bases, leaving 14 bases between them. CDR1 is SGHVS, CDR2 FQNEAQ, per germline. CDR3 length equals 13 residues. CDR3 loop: CASSEGVGVEAFF. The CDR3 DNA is TGTGCCAGCAGCGAAGGGGTCGGGGTTGAAGCTTTCTTT.

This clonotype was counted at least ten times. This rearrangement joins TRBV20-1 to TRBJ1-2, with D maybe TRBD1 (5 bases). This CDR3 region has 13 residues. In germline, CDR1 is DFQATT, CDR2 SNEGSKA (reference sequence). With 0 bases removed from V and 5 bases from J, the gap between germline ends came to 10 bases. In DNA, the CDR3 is TGCAGTGCTAGAGAGAGAGGGGTGTATGGCTACACCTTC. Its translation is CSARERGVYGYTF.

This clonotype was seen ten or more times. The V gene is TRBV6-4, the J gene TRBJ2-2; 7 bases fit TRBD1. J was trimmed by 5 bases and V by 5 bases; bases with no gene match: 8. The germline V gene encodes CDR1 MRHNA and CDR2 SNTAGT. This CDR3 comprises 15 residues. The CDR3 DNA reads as TGTGCCAGCAGTAGGGACAGACGGCAAACCGGGGAGCTGTTTTTT. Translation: CASSRDRRQTGELFF.

CDR3 in amino acids: CASSYSSSLTTEAFF. The CDR3 nucleotides are TGTGCCAGCAGTTACTCGTCCAGCCTAACTACTGAAGCTTTCTTT. The chain couples TRBV6-5 to TRBJ1-1; D remains ambiguous. The CDR3 contains 15 residues. CDR1 MNHEY and CDR2 SVGAGI come from the germline V gene. V was pared by 0 bases and J by 5 bases, with 13 bases between.